These T cell receptor beta chains were read from a single sample in a study of blood T cell repertoires in COVID-19. Clones were read by immunoSEQ multiplex PCR, and TCRdb kept only the in-frame ones, dropping some. The sample lists roughly 210,000 clones, about 88% seen once, with 1.7% in the top ten. Source material: peripheral blood. The receptor source for this set is a man in his 70s with acute or convalescent COVID-19. The CDR3 runs from the conserved cysteine through the conserved F or W. Fields, in order: clone size, J gene, D gene, V gene, CDR3 protein, CDR3 DNA. A D gene is named only where the DNA matches it firmly. Rows may omit the clone size; those that give it use once, few, many or a size class.

-,TRBJ2-2,-,TRBV7-2,CASSSTVSGELFF,TGTGCCAGCAGCTCGACAGTTTCCGGGGAGCTGTTTTTT
-,TRBJ2-5,TRBD2,TRBV15,CATSRWTSGRPETQYF,TGTGCCACCAGCAGATGGACTAGCGGGAGGCCGGAGACCCAGTACTTC
-,TRBJ2-7,-,TRBV19,CASSITSSYEQYF,TGTGCCAGTAGTATAACAAGTTCCTACGAGCAGTACTTC
-,TRBJ2-1,TRBD2,TRBV5-1,CASSRVAGVVDEQFF,TGCGCCAGCAGTCGCGTAGCGGGAGTGGTCGATGAGCAGTTCTTC
-,TRBJ2-2,TRBD1,TRBV28,CASSEHRGVGTGELFF,TGTGCCAGCAGTGAACACAGGGGCGTTGGTACCGGGGAGCTGTTTTTT
-,TRBJ1-1,-,TRBV10-3,CAISESPRDTEAFF,TGTGCCATCAGTGAGTCGCCCAGGGACACTGAAGCTTTCTTT
-,TRBJ2-1,-,TRBV4-1,CASSQDVGRARGEFF,TGCGCCAGCAGCCAAGATGTGGGACGGGCCAGGGGGGAGTTCTTC
-,TRBJ2-1,TRBD1,TRBV11-3,CASSLGQGGFNEQFF,TGTGCCAGCAGTTTAGGACAGGGAGGATTCAATGAGCAGTTCTTC
-,TRBJ2-7,TRBD2,TRBV7-2,CASSLLAGGLEQYF,TGTGCCAGCAGCTTATTAGCGGGAGGGCTCGAGCAGTACTTC
-,TRBJ1-1,-,TRBV6-1,CASSEVGVSEAFF,TGTGCCAGCAGTGAAGTGGGCGTTTCAGAAGCTTTCTTT
-,TRBJ1-2,TRBD1,TRBV30,CAWSGAQGAPGGYTF,TGTGCCTGGAGTGGAGCCCAGGGGGCGCCGGGAGGCTACACCTTC
-,TRBJ1-5,-,TRBV2,CASSEFGGERGNQPQHF,TGTGCCAGCAGTGAATTCGGGGGGGAAAGGGGCAATCAGCCCCAGCATTTT
-,TRBJ1-2,-,TRBV6-5,CASTRPGREYGYTF,TGTGCCAGCACTCGGCCGGGTCGGGAATATGGCTACACCTTC
-,TRBJ1-2,-,TRBV12-3/TRBV12-4,CASSPRVFYGYTF,TGTGCCAGCAGTCCCCGGGTGTTCTATGGCTACACCTTC
-,TRBJ1-2,-,TRBV29-1,CSVDPTVGGYTF,TGCAGCGTGGACCCGACAGTCGGAGGCTACACCTTC
-,TRBJ1-5,-,TRBV12-5,CASGLALNQPQHF,TGTGCTAGTGGTTTGGCCCTAAATCAGCCCCAGCATTTT
-,TRBJ2-7,TRBD2,TRBV5-1,CASSITPSSGSSYEQYF,TGCGCCAGCAGTATAACACCATCTAGCGGATCCTCCTACGAGCAGTACTTC
-,TRBJ1-3,-,TRBV5-6,CASSSRRSGNTIYF,TGTGCCAGCAGCTCCCGTCGTTCTGGAAACACCATATATTTT
-,TRBJ2-1,TRBD2,TRBV24-1,CATSEASGSSFEQFF,TGTGCCACCAGTGAGGCTAGCGGGAGTTCTTTTGAGCAGTTCTTC
-,TRBJ2-1,TRBD2,TRBV5-4,CASSLVGGSGSYNEQFF,TGTGCCAGCAGCCTAGTGGGCGGGAGTGGGTCCTACAATGAGCAGTTCTTC
once,TRBJ2-1,TRBD2,TRBV7-6,CASSFSPGSGTYNEQFF,TGTGCCAGCAGCTTTAGTCCTGGGAGCGGGACTTACAATGAGCAGTTCTTC
-,TRBJ2-7,-,TRBV29-1,CSASGGLLATVRGEQYF,TGCAGCGCCTCCGGAGGGCTACTAGCAACGGTAAGAGGCGAGCAGTACTTC
-,TRBJ2-5,TRBD1,TRBV5-6,CASSFRDRGPGAQYF,TGTGCCAGCAGCTTCCGGGACAGGGGACCGGGGGCCCAGTACTTC
-,TRBJ1-1,-,TRBV4-3,CASSRAGGMNTEAFF,TGCGCCAGCAGCCGTGCGGGCGGCATGAACACTGAAGCTTTCTTT
-,TRBJ2-3,TRBD2,TRBV19,CASSIGLAGTTDTQYF,TGTGCCAGTAGTATAGGACTAGCGGGCACCACAGATACGCAGTATTTT
-,TRBJ2-1,-,TRBV11-3,CASSPRVAAYNEQFF,TGTGCCAGCAGCCCCCGGGTGGCGGCCTACAATGAGCAGTTCTTC
-,TRBJ1-6,-,TRBV27,CASRAGGVYNSPLHF,TGTGCCAGCAGAGCCGGGGGGGTTTACAATTCACCCCTCCACTTT
-,TRBJ2-5,-,TRBV7-2,CASSLEARGTETQYF,TGTGCCAGCAGCTTAGAGGCCAGGGGCACGGAGACCCAGTACTTC
once,TRBJ2-3,-,TRBV5-1,CASSIDTTDTQYF,TGCGCCAGCAGCATAGACACCACAGATACGCAGTATTTT
-,TRBJ2-1,TRBD2,TRBV7-3,CASSLDQRGLINEQFF,TGTGCCAGCAGCTTAGATCAGCGGGGGCTTATCAATGAGCAGTTCTTC
-,TRBJ1-2,-,TRBV6-5,CASRGSGDLYGYTF,TGTGCCAGCCGGGGGTCCGGGGACCTCTATGGCTACACCTTC